This T cell receptor (beta chain) derives from a study of shared clonotypes between healthy human individuals. Study-level results: Of the naive CD4 clonotypes, roughly 5% were shared across a handful of donors. Compared with clonotypes that all four donors shared, non-shared clonotypes had lower generation probabilities. The study drew on few donors, limiting represented genetic and exposure-history diversity.

In germline, CDR1 is MDHEN, CDR2 SYDVKM. V was cut by 7 bases and J by 5 bases, with 24 bases left in between. This CDR3 is 16 amino acids long. It was approximately 0.2 ug DNA, 30,000 or so T cell genomes, that sorted-subset replicate PCRs used. Assay: immunoSEQ multiplex PCR; the TCRdb copy retains only in-frame clones and omits some. The table has over 800,000 clones, 80% to 95% seen once; the top ten hold more than 20%. A remark on this clone: Its specificity is not known.

In the naive CD8 group, cells lacked CD45RO and were positively selected for CCR7, so terminally differentiated effector memory CD45RA+ cells were left out. The rearrangement links TRBV28 to TRBJ2-7; D remains unclear. The sequence was obtained from a man aged 25-40 years in good health. The specimen was naive CD8+ T cells sorted from blood. The CDR3 reads CASTAESGAMQDEQYF. In nucleotides, the CDR3 is TGTGCCAGCACCGCCGAGAGTGGTGCCATGCAGGACGAGCAGTACTTC.